The present TCR beta chain was sequenced within a study of blood T cell repertoires in COVID-19. In the source study's methods: Reference gene primer amplification gave estimated nucleated cell counts. Repertoires were generated with immunoSEQ multiplex PCR, while TCRdb's copy carries only in-frame clones and drops some. V and J calls and clone size follow that table, whereas D and trimming were derived from the DNA. This repertoire shows 200,000 or so clones, about 88% found once; its top ten account for around 2.7%. In terms of age and location, participants ranged from roughly 18 to 90 years and lived in about two dozen US areas. Cohort 3 recovered donors had two negative PCRs, clearance, or symptom resolution. This CDR3 region has 12 residues. The germline V gene has CDR1 SGHRS and CDR2 YFSETQ. Between the trimmed V and J ends, which lost 1 base and 6 bases, there was a span of 7 bases.

The clonotype comes from a woman aged 25 to 39 who had recovered from COVID-19. The chain uses TRBV5-1 and TRBJ1-2; unclear D gene. The sequenced sample was PBMCs or T cells enriched from blood (not recorded which). CDR3 residues: CASSLTEDGYTF. The CDR3 bases are TGCGCCAGCAGCTTGACAGAAGATGGCTACACCTTC.